This T cell receptor beta chain was identified during a study of T cell responses to AZD1222 COVID-19 vaccine. The overall study: Second doses that came at about 4 or about 12 weeks were put together.

Trimming took 1 base from V and 1 from J, leaving 11 bases between them. The CDR3 has 16 residues. CDR1 and CDR2 from the germline V gene are SNHLY and FYNNEI. Sequencing was performed with immunoSEQ multiplex PCR; in TCRdb, only in-frame clones are kept and a portion is missing. The table includes 80,000 to 100,000 clones, around 85% detected once. As regards this clone: Its antigen is still unknown.

Study-level points and caveats: Just 5 or 6 AZD1222 recipients tested seropositive at baseline. The study sampled repertoires only after the peak T cell response. Most donors were white British and more were female, and clonal diversity was possibly underestimated.

This material consisted of peripheral blood, taken on day 0 of AZD1222 vaccination. This rearrangement joins TRBV2 to TRBJ2-4, with TRBD2 as a possible D gene (6 bases). The TCR comes from an adult in good health. The CDR3 bases are TGTGCCAGCAGTGAAGGGTCGGGAGCGGCCAAAAACATTCAGTACTTC. Its translation: CASSEGSGAAKNIQYF. Together with reference TRBV2 and TRBJ2-4, the CDR3 gives the full variable domain: EPEVTQTPSHQVTQMGQEVILRCVPISNHLYFYWYRQILGQKVEFLVSFYNNEISEKSEIFDDQFSVERPDGSNFTLKIRSTKLEDSAMYFCASSEGSGAAKNIQYFGAGTRLSVL.